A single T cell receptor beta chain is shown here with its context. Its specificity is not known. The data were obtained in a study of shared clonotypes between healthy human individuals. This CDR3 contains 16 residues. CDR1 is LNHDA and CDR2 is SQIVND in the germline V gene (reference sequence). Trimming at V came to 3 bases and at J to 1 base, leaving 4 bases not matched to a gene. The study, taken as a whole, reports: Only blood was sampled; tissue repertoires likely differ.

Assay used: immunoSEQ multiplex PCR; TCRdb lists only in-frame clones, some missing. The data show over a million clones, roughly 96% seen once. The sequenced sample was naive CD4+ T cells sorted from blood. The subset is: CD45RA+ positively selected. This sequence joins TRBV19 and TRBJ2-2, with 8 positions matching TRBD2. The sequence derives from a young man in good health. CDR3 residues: CASSIPLAVNTGELFF. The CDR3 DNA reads TGTGCCAGTAGTATTCCACTAGCGGTGAACACCGGGGAGCTGTTTTTT.